These 16 T cell receptor beta chains originate from one sample sequenced in a study of blood T cell repertoires in COVID-19. Sequenced by immunoSEQ multiplex PCR; TCRdb stores in-frame clones only, minus some. Of 100,000 to 150,000 clones in the sample, over 55% are singletons; the top ten hold 2% to 2.5%. What was sequenced was peripheral blood. Receptors originate from a woman in her seventies with acute or convalescent COVID-19.

The chain combines TRBV19 with TRBJ1-3; 7 bases map to TRBD1. V shed 5 bases and J 4 bases; nucleotides not matched to a gene: 11. Germline V CDR1 and CDR2: LNHDA, SQIVND (reference sequence). The CDR3 spans 16 residues. CDR3 protein: CASSVQTGLIGNTIYF. CDR3 coding DNA: TGTGCCAGTAGTGTCCAGACAGGGTTAATCGGAAACACCATATATTTT. The complete variable domain, with remaining parts taken from reference TRBV19 and TRBJ1-3, reads DGGITQSPKYLFRKEGQNVTLSCEQNLNHDAMYWYRQDPGQGLRLIYYSQIVNDFQKGDIAEGYSVSREKKESFPLTVTSAQKNPTAFYLCASSVQTGLIGNTIYFGEGSWLTVV.

The rearrangement uses TRBV5-4 and TRBJ2-5; no firm D call. The V gene's germline CDR1 is SGHNT and CDR2 YYREEE (reference sequence). This CDR3 spans 12 amino acids. V lost 5 bases and J lost 0, with 5 bases in between. In DNA form, the CDR3 reads TGTGCCAGCAGTTCTTACCAAGAGACCCAGTACTTC. Protein sequence: CASSSYQETQYF. The full variable domain, in which reference TRBV5-4 and TRBJ2-5 provide the parts outside the CDR3, is ETGVTQSPTHLIKTRGQQVTLRCSSQSGHNTVSWYQQALGQGPQFIFQYYREEENGRGNFPPRFSGLQFPNYSSELNVNALELDDSALYLCASSSYQETQYFGPGTRLLVL.

The chain joins TRBV9 to TRBJ2-3, with TRBD1 matching over 7 bases. CDR1 and CDR2 (germline): SGDLS, YYNGEE. CDR3 length equals 14 residues. Germline trimming cut 6 bases from V and 1 base from J; bases unmatched to any gene: 5. The CDR3: CASTRGPGTDTQYF. The CDR3 nucleotides read TGTGCCAGCACTAGGGGGCCCGGCACAGATACGCAGTATTTT.

The V gene is TRBV24-1, the J gene TRBJ2-5; 10 positions match TRBD2. Germline V gene data show CDR1 as KGHDR and CDR2 as SFDVKD. The CDR3 length is 14 residues. J was trimmed by 5 bases and V by 6 bases; bases with no gene match: 5. The CDR3 spells CATSLAGDRETQYF. The CDR3 nucleotides are TGTGCCACCAGTCTAGCGGGGGACAGGGAGACCCAGTACTTC.

In nucleotides, the CDR3 is TGTGCCAGCAGCTTAAGCGGGGGAGGGTTCACAGATACGCAGTATTTT. Translation: CASSLSGGGFTDTQYF. The rearrangement uses TRBV7-3 and TRBJ2-3, with 7 bases lining up with TRBD2. CDR3 length: 16 amino acids. V was clipped by 1 base and J by 2 bases; unmatched bases: 6. In germline, CDR1 is SGHTA, CDR2 FQGTGA.

This clone was detected only a few times. This sequence joins TRBV27 and TRBJ1-5; a possible D gene is TRBD1 (6 bases). The CDR3 loop spans 12 amino acids. Trimming cost V 6 bases and J 9 bases, with 12 bases left between them. Germline values: CDR1 MNHEY, CDR2 SMNVEV (reference sequence). CDR3 nucleotides: TGTGCCAGCAGGACAGGTCGCAGGCCCCAGCATTTT. Translation: CASRTGRRPQHF.

This clone was detected only a few times. The chain joins TRBV6-5 to TRBJ2-7; 7 bases line up with TRBD1. The CDR3 covers 13 residues. The V gene end was trimmed by 11 bases and the J gene end by 4 bases; junction bases not matched to a gene: 11. CDR1 MNHEY and CDR2 SVGAGI come from the germline V gene. CDR3 amino acids: CASIGGVRYEQYF. CDR3 sequence (DNA): TGTGCCTCCATAGGGGGCGTGAGGTACGAGCAGTACTTC.

The V and J genes are TRBV28 and TRBJ2-3, with D tentatively TRBD1 (5 bases). This CDR3 spans 13 amino acids. V lost 4 bases and J 2 bases, leaving 7 bases between the germline ends. Germline CDR1 is MDHEN and CDR2 is SYDVKM. DNA for the CDR3: TGTGCCAGCAGTTCAGGGATCACAGATACGCAGTATTTT. Amino acid sequence: CASSSGITDTQYF. Full variable domain (remainder filled in from reference TRBV28 and TRBJ2-3): DVKVTQSSRYLVKRTGEKVFLECVQDMDHENMFWYRQDPGLGLRLIYFSYDVKMKEKGDIPEGYSVSREKKERFSLILESASTNQTSMYLCASSSGITDTQYFGPGTRLTVL.

This chain links TRBV27 with TRBJ2-7; 12 bases map to TRBD2. CDR1 MNHEY and CDR2 SMNVEV come from the germline V gene (reference sequence). This CDR3 has 16 amino acids. The J segment lost 0 bases and the V segment lost 2 bases, leaving 2 bases of the junction unmatched. CDR3: CASSLKGLAGSYEQYF. As DNA, the CDR3 is TGTGCCAGCAGTTTAAAGGGACTAGCGGGCTCCTACGAGCAGTACTTC.

The V gene is TRBV6-6, the J gene TRBJ2-7; TRBD2 matches 11 bases. Germline loops: CDR1 MNHNY, CDR2 SVGAGI (reference sequence). The V and J ends lost 5 bases and 7 bases, in that order; junction bases with no gene match: 13. The CDR3 length is 16 residues. The CDR3 DNA is TGTGCCAGCAGTCCGCGTAGCGGGAGGGCGGCAGGGGAGCAGTACTTC. This translates into CASSPRSGRAAGEQYF.

CDR3 sequence reads: CSASLAGGQNEQFF. Written as DNA, the CDR3 is TGCAGTGCTAGTCTCGCGGGGGGGCAAAATGAGCAGTTCTTC. This chain uses TRBV20-1 with TRBJ2-1; 9 bases fit TRBD2. The CDR3 has 14 residues. Germline CDR1 reads DFQATT; CDR2 reads SNEGSKA (reference sequence). V dropped 3 bases and J dropped 7; count of bases not matched to a gene: 7.

J is TRBJ2-7 and V is TRBV7-2, with D tentatively TRBD1 (5 bases). The V gene's germline CDR1 is SGHTA and CDR2 FQGNSA. V dropped 5 bases and J dropped 0 bases, with 11 bases sitting between them. The CDR3 totals 14 residues. The CDR3 loop reads CASSPWTSSYEQYF. The CDR3 DNA is TGTGCCAGCAGCCCCTGGACAAGCTCCTACGAGCAGTACTTC.

The chain has TRBV27 and TRBJ2-7, with D maybe TRBD2 (6 bases). Between the trimmed V and J ends, which lost 5 bases and 3 bases, there was a span of 14 bases. The germline gives CDR1 MNHEY, CDR2 SMNVEV (reference sequence). The CDR3 has 14 residues. CDR3 coding DNA: TGTGCCAGCAGTCCGACTCCCGGGGGCTACGAGCAGTACTTC. Residues: CASSPTPGGYEQYF.

For the CDR3, the DNA is TGTGCCAGTAGTATCGTGACAGGGAACCACGAGCAGTACTTC. Translating it yields CASSIVTGNHEQYF. J is TRBJ2-7 and V is TRBV19; TRBD1 aligns across 7 bases. There are 14 residues in the CDR3. Germline CDR1 LNHDA, CDR2 SQIVND (reference sequence). V dropped 3 bases and J dropped 5; count of bases not matched to a gene: 7.

The V gene is TRBV19, the J gene TRBJ2-1; TRBD2 agrees at 14 bases. This CDR3 is built from 15 residues. Losses at the gene ends were 10 bases for V and 9 bases for J; bases not matched to a gene: 11. Germline V CDR1 and CDR2: LNHDA, SQIVND (reference sequence). CDR3 residues: CATSTSGGASGEQFF. The CDR3 coding sequence is TGTGCCACCTCGACTAGCGGGGGGGCCAGCGGTGAGCAGTTCTTC.

This clone showed up many times. This rearrangement joins TRBV10-3 to TRBJ1-1, with D unresolved. V was clipped by 4 bases and J by 4 bases, with 4 bases between them. Germline lookup yields CDR1 ENHRY and CDR2 SYGVKD. The CDR3 consists of 11 residues. CDR3 sequence: CAISAGTEAFF. Written as DNA, the CDR3 is TGTGCCATCAGTGCGGGCACTGAAGCTTTCTTT.